This TCR beta chain was captured by sequencing in a study of T cells in localized non-small cell lung cancer. Study observations and caveats: Owing to sequencing of a solitary tumor region, heterogeneity cannot be discounted.

The assay was immunoSEQ multiplex PCR, and TCRdb's table has in-frame clones only and misses some. The repertoire consists of tens of thousands of clones, with 85% occurring once and the leading ten covering 15% to 20%. This CDR3 comprises 17 residues. Trimming left V 5 bases short and J 1 base short, with 19 bases between. Germline CDR1 SGHNT, CDR2 YYREEE (reference sequence). Note on this clone: No antigen is known for it.

The source was PBMCs, collected before any cancer treatment. The clonotype originates from a woman aged 35 to 70 with stage II squamous cell lung carcinoma. This chain uses TRBV5-4 with TRBJ2-1, with TRBD1 as a possible D gene (6 bases). The CDR3 DNA follows: TGTGCCAGCAGACGTACCGGGACACTCGCTTCCTACAATGAGCAGTTCTTC. Amino acid sequence: CASRRTGTLASYNEQFF. Drawing the rest from reference TRBV5-4 and TRBJ2-1, the complete variable domain is ETGVTQSPTHLIKTRGQQVTLRCSSQSGHNTVSWYQQALGQGPQFIFQYYREEENGRGNFPPRFSGLQFPNYSSELNVNALELDDSALYLCASRRTGTLASYNEQFFGPGTRLTVL.